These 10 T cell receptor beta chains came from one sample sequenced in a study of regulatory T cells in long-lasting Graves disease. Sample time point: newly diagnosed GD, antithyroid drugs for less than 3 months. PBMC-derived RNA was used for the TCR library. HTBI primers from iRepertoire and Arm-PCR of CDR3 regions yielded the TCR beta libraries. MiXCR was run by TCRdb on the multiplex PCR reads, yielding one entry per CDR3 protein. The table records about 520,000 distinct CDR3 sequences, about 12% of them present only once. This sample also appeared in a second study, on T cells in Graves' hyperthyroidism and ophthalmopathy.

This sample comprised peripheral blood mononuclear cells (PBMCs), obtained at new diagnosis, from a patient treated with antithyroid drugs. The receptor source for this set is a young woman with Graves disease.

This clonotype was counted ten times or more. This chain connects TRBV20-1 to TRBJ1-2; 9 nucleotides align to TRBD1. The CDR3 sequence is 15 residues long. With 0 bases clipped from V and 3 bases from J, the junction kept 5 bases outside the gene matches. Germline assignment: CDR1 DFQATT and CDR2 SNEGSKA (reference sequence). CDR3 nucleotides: TGCAGTGCTAGAGAAACCGGGACAGGGTACTATGGCTACACCTTC. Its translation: CSARETGTGYYGYTF.

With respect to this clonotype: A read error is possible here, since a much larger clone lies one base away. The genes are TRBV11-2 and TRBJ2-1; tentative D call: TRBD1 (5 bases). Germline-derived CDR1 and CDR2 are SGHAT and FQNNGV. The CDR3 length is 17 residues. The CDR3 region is CASSWGGARVYRDEQSF. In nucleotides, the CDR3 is TGTGCCAGCAGCTGGGGTGGGGCCAGGGTTTATAGGGATGAGCAGTCCTTC.

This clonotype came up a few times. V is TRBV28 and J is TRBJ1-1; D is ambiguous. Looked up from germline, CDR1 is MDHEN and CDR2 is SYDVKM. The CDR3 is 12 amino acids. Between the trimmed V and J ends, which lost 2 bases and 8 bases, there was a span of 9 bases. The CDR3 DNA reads TGTGCCAGCAGTTTAATACTTAGGGAAGCTTTCTTT. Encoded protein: CASSLILREAFF.

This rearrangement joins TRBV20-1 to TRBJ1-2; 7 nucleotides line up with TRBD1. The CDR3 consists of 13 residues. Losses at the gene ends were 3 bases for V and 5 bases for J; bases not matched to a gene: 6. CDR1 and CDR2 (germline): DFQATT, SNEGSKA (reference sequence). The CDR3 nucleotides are TGCAGTGCTAGTCGAGGACAGGCTTATGGCTACACCTTC. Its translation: CSASRGQAYGYTF.

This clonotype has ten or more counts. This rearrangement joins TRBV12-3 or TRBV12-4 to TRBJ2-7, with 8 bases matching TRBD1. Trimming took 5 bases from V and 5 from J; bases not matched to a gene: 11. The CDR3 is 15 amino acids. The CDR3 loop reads CASSDLRQGCNEQYF. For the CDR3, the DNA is TGTGCCAGCAGTGACCTCCGACAGGGGTGCAACGAGCAGTACTTC.

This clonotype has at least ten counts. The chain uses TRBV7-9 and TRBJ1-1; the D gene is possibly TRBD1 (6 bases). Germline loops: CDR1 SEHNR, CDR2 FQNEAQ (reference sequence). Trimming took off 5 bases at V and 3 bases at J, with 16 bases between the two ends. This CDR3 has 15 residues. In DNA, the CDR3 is TGTGCCAGCAGCCGCCGGGGGGCAGCGGACACTGAAGCTTTCTTT. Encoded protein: CASSRRGAADTEAFF.

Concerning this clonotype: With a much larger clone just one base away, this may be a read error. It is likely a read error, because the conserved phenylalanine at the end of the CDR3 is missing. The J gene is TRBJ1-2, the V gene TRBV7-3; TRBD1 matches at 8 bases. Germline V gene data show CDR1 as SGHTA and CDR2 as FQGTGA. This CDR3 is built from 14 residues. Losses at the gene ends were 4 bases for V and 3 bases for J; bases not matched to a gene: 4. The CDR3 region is CASSSSGGDYGYTV. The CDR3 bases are TGTGCCAGCAGCTCGTCAGGGGGCGACTATGGCTACACCGTC.

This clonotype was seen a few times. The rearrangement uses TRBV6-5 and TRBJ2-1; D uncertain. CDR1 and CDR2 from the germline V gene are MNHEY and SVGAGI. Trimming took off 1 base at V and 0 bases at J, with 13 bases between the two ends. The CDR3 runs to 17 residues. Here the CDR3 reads CASSYLPSRFSYNEQFF. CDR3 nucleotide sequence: TGTGCCAGCAGTTACTTGCCCAGCCGATTCTCCTACAATGAGCAGTTCTTC.

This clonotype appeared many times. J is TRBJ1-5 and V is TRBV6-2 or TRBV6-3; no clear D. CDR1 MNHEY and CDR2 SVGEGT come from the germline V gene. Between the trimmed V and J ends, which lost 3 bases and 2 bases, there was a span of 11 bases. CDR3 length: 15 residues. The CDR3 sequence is CASSYGPRRNQPQHF. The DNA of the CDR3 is TGTGCCAGCAGTTATGGGCCCCGCCGCAATCAGCCCCAGCATTTT.

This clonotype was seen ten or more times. The CDR3 nucleotides read TGTGCCAGTAGTATAGATCCCGGGGGATATAGCAATCAGCCCCAGCATTTT. Its protein is CASSIDPGGYSNQPQHF. The chain links TRBV19 to TRBJ1-5; possible D gene TRBD1, 5 bases. Germline lookup yields CDR1 LNHDA and CDR2 SQIVND (reference sequence). V dropped 0 bases and J dropped 0 bases, with 12 bases sitting between them. The CDR3 runs to 17 residues.